The next 2 T cell receptor beta chains were all read from a single sample in a study of blood T cell repertoires in COVID-19. Assay: immunoSEQ multiplex PCR; the TCRdb copy retains only in-frame clones and omits some. This table has some 300,000 clones, around 90% appearing once. Sequenced: PBMCs or T cells enriched from blood (not recorded which). The receptor source for this set is a woman between 25 and 40 years old who had recovered from COVID-19.

The J gene is TRBJ2-3, the V gene TRBV18; tentative D call: TRBD1 (5 bases). V shed 5 bases and J shed 6 bases, with 15 bases lying between them. The CDR3 covers 14 residues. Per germline, CDR1 KGHSH and CDR2 LQKENI. The CDR3 nucleotides are TGTGCCAGCTCAACCCTCCTTAAGGGGGATACGCAGTATTTT. It encodes CASSTLLKGDTQYF.

This clone came up a few times. The chain has TRBV28 and TRBJ2-7, with D unclear. Germline-derived CDR1 and CDR2 are MDHEN and SYDVKM. Trimming pared 11 bases from V and 1 base from J, leaving 6 bases between. The CDR3 is 10 residues long. Here the CDR3 DNA reads TGTGCCTCGGGTTCCTACGAGCAGTACTTC. Amino acid sequence: CASGSYEQYF.